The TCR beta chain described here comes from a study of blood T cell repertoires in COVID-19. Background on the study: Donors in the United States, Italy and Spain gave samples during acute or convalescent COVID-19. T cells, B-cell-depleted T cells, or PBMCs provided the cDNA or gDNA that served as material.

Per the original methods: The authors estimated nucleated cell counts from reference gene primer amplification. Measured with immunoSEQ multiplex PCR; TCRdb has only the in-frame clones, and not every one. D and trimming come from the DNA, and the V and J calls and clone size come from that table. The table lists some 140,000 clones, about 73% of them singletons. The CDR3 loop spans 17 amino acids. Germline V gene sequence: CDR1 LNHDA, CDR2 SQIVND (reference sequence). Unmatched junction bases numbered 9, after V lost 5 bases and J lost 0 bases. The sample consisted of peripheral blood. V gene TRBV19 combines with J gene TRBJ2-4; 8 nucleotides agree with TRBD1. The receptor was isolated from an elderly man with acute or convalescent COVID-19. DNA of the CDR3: TGTGCCAGTAGTCCAATCCCAGGGGGCGCAGCCAAAAACATTCAGTACTTC. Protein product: CASSPIPGGAAKNIQYF. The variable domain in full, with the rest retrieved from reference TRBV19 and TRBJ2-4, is DGGITQSPKYLFRKEGQNVTLSCEQNLNHDAMYWYRQDPGQGLRLIYYSQIVNDFQKGDIAEGYSVSREKKESFPLTVTSAQKNPTAFYLCASSPIPGGAAKNIQYFGAGTRLSVL.